One and the same sample provided the 27 T cell receptor beta chains below, sequenced in a study of cytomegalovirus exposure and HLA in healthy donors. Amplification used 60 Vbeta primers and 13 Jbeta primers. Profiling relied on immunoSEQ multiplex PCR, and the TCRdb table lists in-frame clones only, not all of them. Of 110,000 to 150,000 clones listed, approximately 81% are singletons. The sequenced material came from PBMCs. These receptors came from a boy aged 2-9 years in good health and CMV-seronegative.

J is TRBJ2-3 and V is TRBV28; 15 nucleotides agree with TRBD2. Germline values: CDR1 MDHEN, CDR2 SYDVKM. The CDR3 is made up of 20 amino acids. Unmatched junction bases numbered 9, after V lost 2 bases and J lost 0 bases. CDR3 loop: CASSLRPGLAGGPSTDTQYF. CDR3 sequence (DNA): TGTGCCAGCAGTTTACGCCCGGGACTAGCGGGAGGCCCAAGCACAGATACGCAGTATTTT.

This clone was observed a handful of times. This chain uses TRBV27 with TRBJ1-3; D gene uncertain. Per germline, CDR1 MNHEY and CDR2 SMNVEV (reference sequence). The CDR3 has 11 residues. V dropped 6 bases and J dropped 8 bases, with 8 bases sitting between them. CDR3 DNA: TGTGCCAGCAGCCAAGGAGACACCATATATTTT. It codes for CASSQGDTIYF.

Of note for this clone: One junction end disagrees with the germline gene, perhaps due to a read error. V and J are TRBV4-1 and TRBJ1-4; the D gene is possibly TRBD1 (6 bases). There are 15 residues in the CDR3. Germline V gene sequence: CDR1 MGHRA, CDR2 YSYEKL. CDR3 in DNA: TGCGCCGGCAGCCAAACTCAGGGGCGGGATGAAAAACTGTTTTTT. Translated: CAGSQTQGRDEKLFF.

This rearrangement joins TRBV5-1 to TRBJ1-3, with D perhaps matching TRBD1 (5 bases). This CDR3 region has 15 residues. V was trimmed by 4 bases and J by 1 base, leaving 12 bases between them. Germline CDR1 SGHRS, CDR2 YFSETQ. In DNA, the CDR3 is TGCGCCAGCAGCCTCGACTGGACATCTGGAAACACCATATATTTT. Amino acids: CASSLDWTSGNTIYF.

The gene calls are TRBV18 and TRBJ1-4; 11 bases fit TRBD1. The CDR3 spans 17 residues. Trimming cost V 2 bases and J 3 bases; bases outside gene matches: 5. Germline V gene lookup returns CDR1 KGHSH and CDR2 LQKENI. Here the CDR3 reads CASSPIRTGGPNEKLFF. DNA for the CDR3: TGTGCCAGCTCACCAATCCGGACAGGGGGCCCTAATGAAAAACTGTTTTTT.

The chain links TRBV5-1 to TRBJ1-1; D unclear. Germline V gene data show CDR1 as SGHRS and CDR2 as YFSETQ. The CDR3 totals 14 residues. Trimming shortened V by 1 base and J by 0 bases, and 7 bases separated the two germline ends. For the CDR3, the DNA is TGCGCCAGCAGCTTGCCACTCGTGAACACTGAAGCTTTCTTT. As protein: CASSLPLVNTEAFF.

This clone showed up just a few times. The chain joins TRBV9 to TRBJ2-7, with TRBD2 matching 11 bases. The germline V gene has CDR1 SGDLS and CDR2 YYNGEE. The CDR3 totals 15 residues. V lost 4 bases, J lost 1 base, and 4 bases stayed unmatched. The CDR3 protein is CASSTGTSGSYEQYF. The CDR3 DNA is TGTGCCAGCAGCACCGGGACTAGCGGTTCCTACGAGCAGTACTTC.

This clone was detected only a few times. J is TRBJ2-7 and V is TRBV7-6; weak D call: TRBD1 (5 bases). Trimming shortened V by 1 base and J by 3 bases, and 10 bases separated the two germline ends. Germline CDR1 reads SGHVS; CDR2 reads FNYEAQ. This CDR3 spans 14 amino acids. CDR3 nucleotides: TGTGCCAGCAGCTTAGTAACAGGTTTCTACGAGCAGTACTTC. Protein product: CASSLVTGFYEQYF.

This chain connects TRBV7-3 to TRBJ2-1; D is unresolved. Germline CDR1 reads SGHTA; CDR2 reads FQGTGA. CDR3 length: 14 amino acids. The V gene lost 1 base and the J gene lost 3 bases, with 7 bases spanning the gap. The CDR3 bases are TGTGCCAGCAGCTTAAGAGATGGCTACAATGAGCAGTTCTTC. Protein product: CASSLRDGYNEQFF.

The gene calls are TRBV27 and TRBJ2-5, with D maybe TRBD2 (5 bases). Germline V gene sequence: CDR1 MNHEY, CDR2 SMNVEV (reference sequence). This CDR3 is built from 16 residues. V lost 2 bases and J lost 5, with 18 bases in between. CDR3 in amino acids: CASSLGRLGGYETQYF. In DNA, the CDR3 is TGTGCCAGCAGTTTAGGCCGTTTAGGAGGCTATGAGACCCAGTACTTC.

The V call is TRBV10-3, the J call TRBJ2-1; 8 bases are shared with TRBD2. CDR1 and CDR2 (germline): ENHRY, SYGVKD. The CDR3 totals 14 residues. V lost 10 bases to trimming and J lost 5 bases; unmatched junction nucleotides: 10. CDR3 protein: CATIAGLDNNEQFF. CDR3 in DNA: TGTGCCACTATAGCGGGACTAGATAACAATGAGCAGTTCTTC.

The chain carries TRBV4-2 and TRBJ1-4, with 10 bases identical to TRBD1. Trimming at V came to 3 bases and at J to 6 bases, leaving 7 bases not matched to a gene. The CDR3 length is 16 residues. In germline, CDR1 is LGHNA, CDR2 YNFKEQ. The CDR3 DNA reads as TGTGCCAGCAGCCACCTAACCGGGACAGGGGATGAAAAACTGTTTTTT. Translating it yields CASSHLTGTGDEKLFF.

CDR3 coding DNA: TGTGCCAGCAGCCGGACAGGGAGCACAGATACGCAGTATTTT. As protein: CASSRTGSTDTQYF. The chain combines TRBV4-2 with TRBJ2-3; the match to TRBD1 covers 8 bases. CDR1 is LGHNA and CDR2 is YNFKEQ in the germline V gene. The CDR3 runs to 14 residues. V lost 4 bases and J lost 0; bases outside the gene matches: 0.

CDR3 in DNA: TGTGCCATCAGTGATACCAGGGCCATGAACACTGAAGCTTTCTTT. Its translation is CAISDTRAMNTEAFF. The V gene is TRBV10-3, the J gene TRBJ1-1; possibly TRBD1 for D (5 bases). The CDR3 has 15 amino acids. Per germline, CDR1 ENHRY and CDR2 SYGVKD. Trimming stripped 3 bases from V and 0 bases from J, with 11 bases between.

The chain carries TRBV29-1 and TRBJ1-2, with 7 bases fitting TRBD1. CDR3 length: 14 residues. Germline CDR1 reads SQVTM; CDR2 reads ANQGSEA. V was clipped by 6 bases and J by 0 bases; unmatched bases: 7. CDR3 in DNA: TGCAGCGTCGCCGCGGGACAGACTAACTATGGCTACACCTTC. It encodes CSVAAGQTNYGYTF.

This clone was counted only a few times. The chain recombines TRBV4-2 with TRBJ2-3; 8 bases match TRBD2. Losses at the gene ends were 1 base for V and 1 base for J; bases not matched to a gene: 10. The germline V gene encodes CDR1 LGHNA and CDR2 YNFKEQ. This CDR3 spans 18 amino acids. The CDR3 DNA follows: TGTGCCAGCAGCCAAGTCCCTGTTGGGCGGGGGGGCACAGATACGCAGTATTTT. It translates to CASSQVPVGRGGTDTQYF.

V gene TRBV9 combines with J gene TRBJ2-2; D is unclear. This CDR3 has 13 amino acids. Trimming shortened V by 0 bases and J by 6 bases, and 6 bases separated the two germline ends. Germline values: CDR1 SGDLS, CDR2 YYNGEE. The CDR3 loop reads CASSVGGAGELFF. CDR3 DNA sequence: TGTGCCAGCAGCGTAGGAGGCGCCGGGGAGCTGTTTTTT.

This chain joins TRBV6-5 and TRBJ2-7; D ambiguous. V was shortened by 4 bases and J by 0 bases, with 13 bases between the two germline ends. This CDR3 has 15 amino acids. Germline V gives CDR1 MNHEY, CDR2 SVGAGI. The chain's CDR3 is CASSSSFPSSYEQYF. DNA of the CDR3: TGTGCCAGCAGTTCCTCCTTCCCGAGCTCCTACGAGCAGTACTTC.

This chain joins TRBV11-3 and TRBJ2-1; D is ambiguous. Trimming stripped 1 base from V and 5 bases from J, with 6 bases between. Per germline, CDR1 SGHNT and CDR2 YENEEA. The CDR3 is 13 amino acids. The CDR3, as DNA: TGTGCCAGCAGCTTAGGGTGGCACAATGAGCAGTTCTTC. This encodes CASSLGWHNEQFF.

This clone was counted once. This chain links TRBV9 with TRBJ2-7; D unresolved. Trimming took off 1 base at V and 2 bases at J, with 13 bases between the two ends. This CDR3 region has 15 residues. CDR1 is SGDLS and CDR2 is YYNGEE in the germline V gene. The CDR3 is CASSVRQAKTYEQYF. The CDR3 DNA follows: TGTGCCAGCAGCGTACGTCAGGCTAAAACCTACGAGCAGTACTTC.

This chain connects TRBV5-4 to TRBJ2-5, with no clear D. The CDR3 runs 14 residues. Germline CDR1 reads SGHNT; CDR2 reads YYREEE (reference sequence). V lost 2 bases to trimming and J lost 4 bases, with 12 bases between them. The CDR3 is CASSFYDRGETQYF. For the CDR3, the DNA is TGTGCCAGCAGCTTCTACGACCGCGGAGAGACCCAGTACTTC.

This chain joins TRBV4-1 and TRBJ1-5; 9 bases align to TRBD1. The CDR3 loop spans 17 amino acids. CDR1 and CDR2 (germline): MGHRA, YSYEKL. Unmatched junction bases numbered 9, after V lost 0 bases and J lost 6 bases. The CDR3 bases are TGCGCCAGCAGCCAAGAGGACAGGGGTGTAATTTTTCAGCCCCAGCATTTT. Protein product: CASSQEDRGVIFQPQHF.

This clone appeared once. The chain recombines TRBV28 with TRBJ1-3, with a tentative D call TRBD1 (5 bases). Trimming shortened V by 5 bases and J by 5 bases, and 13 bases separated the two germline ends. Germline CDR1 and CDR2: MDHEN and SYDVKM. CDR3 length: 14 amino acids. The CDR3 protein is CASSSLRQRNTIYF. The CDR3 DNA follows: TGTGCCAGCAGTAGCCTAAGACAGCGAAACACCATATATTTT.

As for this clone: The junction departs from the called germline gene at one end, perhaps through a read error. V usage is TRBV15 and J usage is TRBJ2-3, with a weak D call TRBD1 (6 bases). Germline-derived CDR1 and CDR2 are LNHNV and YYDKDF (reference sequence). The CDR3 spans 15 residues. DNA for the CDR3: TGTGCCACCAGCGTAACCAGGGGCGACACAGATACGAAGTATTTT. Amino acid sequence: CATSVTRGDTDTKYF.

This chain joins TRBV21-1 and TRBJ1-1; whether TRBD1, the table's D call, matches the DNA was not checked. TRBV21-1 counts as a pseudogene. The CDR3 extends over 15 amino acids. The CDR3 region has the DNA TGTGCCAGCAGCCCGGGACAGGGTACGAACACTGAAGCTTTCTTT. It encodes CASSPGQGTNTEAFF.

The V gene is TRBV7-9, the J gene TRBJ1-6, with D tentatively TRBD1 (5 bases). V lost 2 bases to trimming and J lost 8 bases, with 13 bases between them. CDR1 and CDR2 (germline): SEHNR, FQNEAQ (reference sequence). The CDR3 length is 15 residues. The CDR3 bases are TGTGCCAGCAGCTTAAGGGCAGGAGGGGATTCACCCCTCCACTTT. Residues: CASSLRAGGDSPLHF.

The chain couples TRBV19 to TRBJ2-7; TRBD2 is a possible D gene (7 bases). Per the germline V gene, CDR1 is LNHDA and CDR2 is SQIVND (reference sequence). Trimming left V 8 bases short and J 6 bases short, with 23 bases between. The CDR3 covers 15 residues. In nucleotides, the CDR3 is TGTGCCAGTCTTCGCGAAGGGGGGGGCTTCTCCGAGCAGTACTTC. Residues: CASLREGGGFSEQYF.